This TCR beta chain was captured in a study of blood T cell repertoires in COVID-19. Original analysis: Estimates of nucleated cell counts were drawn from the amplification of reference gene primers. Produced via immunoSEQ multiplex PCR; TCRdb's table is partial and in-frame only. V and J calls and clone size are given by that table; D and trimming were obtained from the DNA. This sample has 400,000 to 500,000 clones, with 88% found just once. Enrolled through a virtual design, the participants were between 18 and 89 years of age and came from 24 US areas. Recovery meant two consecutive negative NP/OP PCR tests, professional clearance, or resolved symptoms. This clone was observed once. This CDR3 has 9 amino acids. Germline V gene lookup returns CDR1 LNHDA and CDR2 SQIVND (reference sequence). Trimming pared 5 bases from V and 9 bases from J, leaving 4 bases between.

The chain has TRBV19 and TRBJ1-1; D ambiguous. The TCR was taken from a woman between 35 and 50 years old who had recovered from COVID-19. The sequencing input was PBMCs or T cells enriched from blood (not recorded which). The CDR3 region is CASSPKAFF. DNA for the CDR3: TGTGCCAGTAGTCCAAAAGCTTTCTTT.